These T cell receptor beta chains were read from a single sample in a study of T cell responses to AZD1222 COVID-19 vaccine. TCRdb keeps only in-frame clones here, not all; method: immunoSEQ multiplex PCR. Of 68,000 or so clones listed, 80% are singletons. The specimen was peripheral blood, collected on day 0 of AZD1222 vaccination. The source of these receptors is an adult in good health. Both conserved end residues are part of each CDR3. A D gene is named only where the DNA matches it firmly. Only part of the rows carry a size: once, few, many, or a class if the clone is expanded.

j_gene | abundance | v_gene | d_gene | CDR3aa | CDR3nt
TRBJ2-1 | . | TRBV19 | TRBD2 | CASSIGTSGGAIEQFF | TGTGCCAGTAGTATAGGCACTAGCGGGGGGGCCATTGAGCAGTTCTTC
TRBJ2-3 | . | TRBV6-6 | . | CASTGRDTQYF | TGTGCCAGCACGGGGCGGGATACGCAGTATTTT
TRBJ1-1 | . | TRBV24-1 | . | CATSEGGEAFF | TGTGCCACCAGTGAGGGGGGAGAAGCTTTCTTT
TRBJ1-2 | . | TRBV5-1 | TRBD1 | CASSSQNRGTANGYTF | TGCGCCAGCAGCTCGCAGAACCGAGGGACAGCGAATGGCTACACCTTC
TRBJ2-2 | . | TRBV6-5 | . | CASSPRGLKTGELFF | TGTGCCAGCAGTCCCCGAGGATTAAAAACCGGGGAGCTGTTTTTT
TRBJ2-5 | . | TRBV7-2 | . | CASSFRETQYF | TGTGCCAGCAGCTTTAGAGAGACCCAGTACTTC
TRBJ1-4 | once | TRBV4-1 | . | CASTKSGPNEKLFF | TGCGCCAGCACCAAGTCGGGGCCTAATGAAAAACTGTTTTTT
TRBJ2-6 | . | TRBV5-4 | TRBD1 | CASSRTGFGANVLTF | TGTGCCAGCAGCAGGACAGGGTTTGGGGCCAACGTCCTGACTTTC
TRBJ2-3 | once | TRBV4-2 | TRBD2 | CASSQETSDGTDTQYF | TGTGCCAGCAGCCAAGAAACTAGCGACGGCACAGATACGCAGTATTTT
TRBJ1-4 | many | TRBV2 | . | CASIRGADEKLFF | TGTGCCAGCATTAGGGGGGCGGATGAAAAACTGTTTTTT
TRBJ2-5 | . | TRBV9 | TRBD2 | CASSVAGGETQYF | TGTGCCAGCAGCGTAGCGGGGGGGGAGACCCAGTACTTC
TRBJ1-1 | . | TRBV7-2 | . | CASSLGGALVINTEAFF | TGTGCCAGCAGCTTAGGTGGAGCCCTGGTGATAAACACTGAAGCTTTCTTT
TRBJ1-1 | . | TRBV3-1/TRBV3-2 | . | CASRFRTNTEAFF | TGTGCCAGCAGGTTCAGGACAAACACTGAAGCTTTCTTT